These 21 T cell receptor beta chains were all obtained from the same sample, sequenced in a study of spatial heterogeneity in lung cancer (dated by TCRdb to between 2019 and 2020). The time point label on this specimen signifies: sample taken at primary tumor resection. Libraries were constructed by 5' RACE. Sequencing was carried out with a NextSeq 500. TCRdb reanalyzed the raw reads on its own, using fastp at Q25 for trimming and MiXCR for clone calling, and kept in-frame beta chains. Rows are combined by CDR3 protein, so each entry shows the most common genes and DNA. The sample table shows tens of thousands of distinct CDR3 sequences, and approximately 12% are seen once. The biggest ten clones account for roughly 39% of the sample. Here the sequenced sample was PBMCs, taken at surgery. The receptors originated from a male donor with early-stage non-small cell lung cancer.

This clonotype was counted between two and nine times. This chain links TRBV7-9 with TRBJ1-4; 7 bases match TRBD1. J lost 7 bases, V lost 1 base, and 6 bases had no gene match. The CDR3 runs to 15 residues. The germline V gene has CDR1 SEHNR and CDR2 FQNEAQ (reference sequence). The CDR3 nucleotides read TGTGCCAGCAGCTTAGGGGGGACAGTCGGTGAAAAACTGTTTTTT. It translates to CASSLGGTVGEKLFF.

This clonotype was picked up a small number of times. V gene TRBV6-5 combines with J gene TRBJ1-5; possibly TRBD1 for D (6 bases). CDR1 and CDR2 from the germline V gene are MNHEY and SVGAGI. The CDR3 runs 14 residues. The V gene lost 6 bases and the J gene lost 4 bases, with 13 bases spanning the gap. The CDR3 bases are TGTGCCAGCAGCCCTCTTACAGGGAATCAGCCCCAGCATTTT. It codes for CASSPLTGNQPQHF.

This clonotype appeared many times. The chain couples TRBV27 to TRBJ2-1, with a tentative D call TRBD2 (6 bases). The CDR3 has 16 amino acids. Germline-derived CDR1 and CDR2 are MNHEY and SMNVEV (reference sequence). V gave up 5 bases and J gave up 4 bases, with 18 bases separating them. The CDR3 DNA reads TGTGCCAGCAGTCCAACGGGACTCTTAAGGTACAATGAGCAGTTCTTC. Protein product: CASSPTGLLRYNEQFF.

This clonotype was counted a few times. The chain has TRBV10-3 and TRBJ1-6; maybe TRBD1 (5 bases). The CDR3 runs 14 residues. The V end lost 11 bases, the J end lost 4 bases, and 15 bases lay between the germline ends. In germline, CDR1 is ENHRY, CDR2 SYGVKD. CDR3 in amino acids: CAAQGGFYNSPLHF. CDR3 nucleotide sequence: TGTGCCGCTCAGGGCGGGTTTTATAATTCACCCCTCCACTTT.

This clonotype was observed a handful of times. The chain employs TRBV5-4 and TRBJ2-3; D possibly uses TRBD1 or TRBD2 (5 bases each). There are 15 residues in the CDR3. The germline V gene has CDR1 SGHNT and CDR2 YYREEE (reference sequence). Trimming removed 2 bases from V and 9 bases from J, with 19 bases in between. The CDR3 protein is CASSFAGTRGDTQYF. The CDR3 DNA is TGTGCCAGCAGCTTCGCCGGGACCCGGGGTGACACGCAGTATTTT.

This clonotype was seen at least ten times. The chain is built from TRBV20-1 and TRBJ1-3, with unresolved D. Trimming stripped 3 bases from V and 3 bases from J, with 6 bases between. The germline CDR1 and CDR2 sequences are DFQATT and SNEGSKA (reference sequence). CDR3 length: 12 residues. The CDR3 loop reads CSARGFGNTIYF. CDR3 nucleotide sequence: TGCAGTGCTAGGGGTTTTGGAAACACCATATATTTT.

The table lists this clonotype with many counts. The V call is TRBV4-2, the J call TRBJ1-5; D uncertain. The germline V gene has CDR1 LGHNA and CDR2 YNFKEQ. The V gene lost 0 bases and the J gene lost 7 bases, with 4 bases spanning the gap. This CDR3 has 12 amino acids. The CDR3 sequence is CASSQDLQPQHF. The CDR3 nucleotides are TGTGCCAGCAGCCAAGATTTGCAGCCCCAGCATTTT.

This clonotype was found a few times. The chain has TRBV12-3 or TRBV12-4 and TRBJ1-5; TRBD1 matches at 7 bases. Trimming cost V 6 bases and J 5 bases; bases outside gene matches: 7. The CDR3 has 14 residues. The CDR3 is CASSVGQRDQPQHF. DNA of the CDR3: TGTGCCAGCAGCGTGGGACAGAGAGATCAGCCCCAGCATTTT.

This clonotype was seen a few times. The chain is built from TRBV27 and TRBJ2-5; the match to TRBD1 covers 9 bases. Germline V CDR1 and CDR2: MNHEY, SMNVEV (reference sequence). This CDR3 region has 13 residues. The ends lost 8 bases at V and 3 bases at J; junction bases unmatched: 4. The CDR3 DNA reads TGTGCCAGCGGGTGGACAGGGGAAGAGACCCAGTACTTC. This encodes CASGWTGEETQYF.

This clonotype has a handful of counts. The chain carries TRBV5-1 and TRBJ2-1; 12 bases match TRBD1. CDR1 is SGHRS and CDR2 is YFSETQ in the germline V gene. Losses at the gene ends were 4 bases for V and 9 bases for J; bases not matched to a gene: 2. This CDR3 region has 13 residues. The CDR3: CASSLGQGAEQFF. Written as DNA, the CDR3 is TGCGCCAGCAGCCTGGGACAGGGGGCTGAGCAGTTCTTC.

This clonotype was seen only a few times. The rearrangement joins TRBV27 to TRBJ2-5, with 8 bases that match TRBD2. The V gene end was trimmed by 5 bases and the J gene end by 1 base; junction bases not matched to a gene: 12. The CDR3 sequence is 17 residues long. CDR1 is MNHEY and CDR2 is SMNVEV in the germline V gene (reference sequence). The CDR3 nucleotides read TGTGCCAGCAGTGCGATAGCGGGAAAGATAGGCCAAGAGACCCAGTACTTC. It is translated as CASSAIAGKIGQETQYF.

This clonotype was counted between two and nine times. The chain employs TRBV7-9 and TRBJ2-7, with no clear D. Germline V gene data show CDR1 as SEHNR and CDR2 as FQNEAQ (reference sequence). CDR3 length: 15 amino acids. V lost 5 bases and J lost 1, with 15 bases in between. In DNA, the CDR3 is TGTGCCAGCAGCCCGACTTCCGGGCCGTCCTACGAGCAGTACTTC. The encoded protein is CASSPTSGPSYEQYF.

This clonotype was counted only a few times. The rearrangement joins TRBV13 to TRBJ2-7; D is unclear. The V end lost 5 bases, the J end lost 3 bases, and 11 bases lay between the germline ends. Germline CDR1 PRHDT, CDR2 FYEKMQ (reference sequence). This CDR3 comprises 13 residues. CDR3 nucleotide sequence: TGTGCCAGCAGCGCTGTGTACGGCTACGAGCAGTACTTC. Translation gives CASSAVYGYEQYF.

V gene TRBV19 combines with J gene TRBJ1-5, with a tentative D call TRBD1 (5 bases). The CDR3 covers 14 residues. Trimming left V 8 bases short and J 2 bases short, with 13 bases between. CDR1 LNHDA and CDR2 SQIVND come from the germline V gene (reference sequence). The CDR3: CASSPGYGNQPQHF. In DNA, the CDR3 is TGTGCCAGTTCCCCAGGGTACGGCAATCAGCCCCAGCATTTT.

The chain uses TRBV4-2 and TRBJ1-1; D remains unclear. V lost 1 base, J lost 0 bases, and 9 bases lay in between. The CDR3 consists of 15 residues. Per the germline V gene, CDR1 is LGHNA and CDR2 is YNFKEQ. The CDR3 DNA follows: TGTGCCAGCAGCCAAGGTCAACGCATGAACACTGAAGCTTTCTTT. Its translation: CASSQGQRMNTEAFF.

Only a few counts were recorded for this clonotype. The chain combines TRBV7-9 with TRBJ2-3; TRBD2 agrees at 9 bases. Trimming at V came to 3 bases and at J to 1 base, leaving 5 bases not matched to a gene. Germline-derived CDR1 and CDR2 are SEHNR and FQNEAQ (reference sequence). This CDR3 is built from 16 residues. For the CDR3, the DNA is TGTGCCAGCAGCTTGCGGCGGGGGGGCGGCACAGATACGCAGTATTTT. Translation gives CASSLRRGGGTDTQYF.

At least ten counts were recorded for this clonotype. This CDR3 is CASSLAVSSGGYNEQFF. Written as DNA, the CDR3 is TGTGCCAGCAGCTTAGCGGTTTCTAGCGGGGGTTACAATGAGCAGTTCTTC. The chain recombines TRBV7-2 with TRBJ2-1; 10 bases fit TRBD2. J was trimmed by 4 bases and V by 0 bases; bases with no gene match: 6. CDR1 SGHTA and CDR2 FQGNSA come from the germline V gene. The CDR3 extends over 17 amino acids.

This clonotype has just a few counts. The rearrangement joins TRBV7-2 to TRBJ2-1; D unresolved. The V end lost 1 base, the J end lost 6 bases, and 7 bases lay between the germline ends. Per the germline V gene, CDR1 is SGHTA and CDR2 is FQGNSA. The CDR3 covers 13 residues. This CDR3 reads CASSLEPPNEQFF. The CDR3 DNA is TGTGCCAGCAGCTTAGAGCCCCCCAATGAGCAGTTCTTC.

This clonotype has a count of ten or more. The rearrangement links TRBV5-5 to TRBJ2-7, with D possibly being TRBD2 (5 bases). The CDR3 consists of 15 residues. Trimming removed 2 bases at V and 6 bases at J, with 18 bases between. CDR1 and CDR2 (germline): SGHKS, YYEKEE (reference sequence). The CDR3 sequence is CASSFSSGSHIEQYF. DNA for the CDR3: TGTGCCAGCAGCTTTTCGAGCGGATCCCACATCGAGCAGTACTTC.

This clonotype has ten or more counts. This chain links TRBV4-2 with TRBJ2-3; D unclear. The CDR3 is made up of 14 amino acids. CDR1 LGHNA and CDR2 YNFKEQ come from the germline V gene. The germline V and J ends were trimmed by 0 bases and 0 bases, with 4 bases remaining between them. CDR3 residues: CASSQDGSTDTQYF. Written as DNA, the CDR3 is TGTGCCAGCAGCCAAGACGGGAGCACAGATACGCAGTATTTT.

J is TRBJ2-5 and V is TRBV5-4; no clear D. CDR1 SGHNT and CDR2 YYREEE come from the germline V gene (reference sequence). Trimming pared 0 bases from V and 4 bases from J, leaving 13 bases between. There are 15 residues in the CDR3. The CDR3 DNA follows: TGTGCCAGCAGCTTGGCCGTGGTGACCGGAGAGACCCAGTACTTC. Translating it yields CASSLAVVTGETQYF.